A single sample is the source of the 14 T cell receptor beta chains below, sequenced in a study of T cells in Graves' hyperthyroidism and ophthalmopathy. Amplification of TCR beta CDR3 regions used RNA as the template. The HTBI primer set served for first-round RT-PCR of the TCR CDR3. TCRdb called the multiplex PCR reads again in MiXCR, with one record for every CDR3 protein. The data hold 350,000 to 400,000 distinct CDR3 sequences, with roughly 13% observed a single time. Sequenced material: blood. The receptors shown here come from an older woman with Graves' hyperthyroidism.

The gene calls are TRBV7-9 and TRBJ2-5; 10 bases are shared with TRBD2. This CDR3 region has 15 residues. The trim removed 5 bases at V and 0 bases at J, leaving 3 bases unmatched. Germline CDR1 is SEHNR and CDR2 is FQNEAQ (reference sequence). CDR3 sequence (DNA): TGTGCCAGCAGCCCGGGGACTAGCGACCAAGAGACCCAGTACTTC. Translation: CASSPGTSDQETQYF.

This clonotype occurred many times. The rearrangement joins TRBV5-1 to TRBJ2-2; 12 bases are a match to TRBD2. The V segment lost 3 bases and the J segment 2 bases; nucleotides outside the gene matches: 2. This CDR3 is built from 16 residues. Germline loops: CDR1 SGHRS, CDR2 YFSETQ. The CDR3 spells CASSWTSGTNTGELFF. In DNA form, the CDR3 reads TGCGCCAGCAGCTGGACTAGCGGGACCAACACCGGGGAGCTGTTTTTT.

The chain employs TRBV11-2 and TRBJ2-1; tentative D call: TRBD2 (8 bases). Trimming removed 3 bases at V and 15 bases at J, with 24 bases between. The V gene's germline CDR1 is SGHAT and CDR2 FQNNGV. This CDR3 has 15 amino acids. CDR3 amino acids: CASSFKGARSGRPFF. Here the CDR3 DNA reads TGTGCCAGCAGCTTTAAGGGGGCCAGGAGCGGGAGACCGTTCTTC.

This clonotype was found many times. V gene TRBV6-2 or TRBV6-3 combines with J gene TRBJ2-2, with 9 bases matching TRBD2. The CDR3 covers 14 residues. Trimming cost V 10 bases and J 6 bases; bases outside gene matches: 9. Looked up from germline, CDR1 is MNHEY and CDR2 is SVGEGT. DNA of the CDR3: TGTGCCACCAAGACTAGCGGTTATGCCGGGGAGCTGTTTTTT. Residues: CATKTSGYAGELFF.

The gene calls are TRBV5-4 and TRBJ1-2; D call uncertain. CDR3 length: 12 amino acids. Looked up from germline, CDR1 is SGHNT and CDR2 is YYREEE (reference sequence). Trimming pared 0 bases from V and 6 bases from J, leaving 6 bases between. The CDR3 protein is CASSLDSNGYTF. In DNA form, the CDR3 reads TGTGCCAGCAGCTTGGACAGCAATGGCTACACCTTC.

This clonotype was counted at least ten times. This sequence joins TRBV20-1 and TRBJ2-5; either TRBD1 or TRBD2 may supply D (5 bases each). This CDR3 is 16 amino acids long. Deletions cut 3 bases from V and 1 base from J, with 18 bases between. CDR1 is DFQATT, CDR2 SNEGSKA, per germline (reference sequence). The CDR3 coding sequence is TGCAGTGCTAGCCTCCATGAGGGGTTCATCCAAGAGACCCAGTACTTC. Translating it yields CSASLHEGFIQETQYF.

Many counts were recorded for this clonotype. CDR3 region: CASSHTSGRAPTQETQYF. Written as DNA, the CDR3 is TGTGCCAGCAGTCACACTAGCGGGAGGGCCCCAACCCAAGAGACCCAGTACTTC. The chain recombines TRBV27 with TRBJ2-5; TRBD2 aligns across 13 bases. The CDR3 has 18 residues. Losses at the gene ends were 5 bases for V and 1 base for J; bases not matched to a gene: 10. Germline CDR1 MNHEY, CDR2 SMNVEV (reference sequence).

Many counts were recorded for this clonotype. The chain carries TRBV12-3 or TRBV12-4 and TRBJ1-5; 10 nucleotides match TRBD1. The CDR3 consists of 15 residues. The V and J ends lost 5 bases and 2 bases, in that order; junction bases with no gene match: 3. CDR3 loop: CASSRTGGGNQPQHF. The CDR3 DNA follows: TGTGCCAGCAGTCGGACAGGGGGAGGCAATCAGCCCCAGCATTTT.

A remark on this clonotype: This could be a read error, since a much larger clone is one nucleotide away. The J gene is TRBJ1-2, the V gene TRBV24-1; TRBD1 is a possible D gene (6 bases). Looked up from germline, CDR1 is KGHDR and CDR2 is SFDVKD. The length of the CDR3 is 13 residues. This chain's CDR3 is CATGDSTGYGYTF. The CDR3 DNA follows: TGTGCCACCGGTGATTCCACAGGGTATGGCTACACCTTC.

Written as DNA, the CDR3 is TGCGCCAGCAGCCTGGCGGGTGCAGGGGGATTGCACACTGAAGCTTTCTTT. Translating it yields CASSLAGAGGLHTEAFF. The J gene is TRBJ1-1, the V gene TRBV5-1; 7 bases map to TRBD1. The CDR3 has 17 amino acids. CDR1 is SGHRS and CDR2 is YFSETQ in the germline V gene. V lost 4 bases, J lost 3 bases, and 15 bases stayed unmatched.

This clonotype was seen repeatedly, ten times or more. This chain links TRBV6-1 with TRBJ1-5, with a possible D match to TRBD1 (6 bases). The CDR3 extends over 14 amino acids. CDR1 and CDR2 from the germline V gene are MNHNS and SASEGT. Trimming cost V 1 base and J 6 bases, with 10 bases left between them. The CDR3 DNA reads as TGTGCCAGCAGTGAAGGGGGGCGCGGTCAGCCCCAGCATTTT. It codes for CASSEGGRGQPQHF.

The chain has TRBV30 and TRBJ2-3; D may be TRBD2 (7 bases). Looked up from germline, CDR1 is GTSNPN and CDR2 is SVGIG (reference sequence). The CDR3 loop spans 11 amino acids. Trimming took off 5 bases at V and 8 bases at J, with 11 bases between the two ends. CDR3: CAWGGGATQYF. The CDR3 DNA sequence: TGTGCCTGGGGGGGGGGGGCTACGCAGTATTTT. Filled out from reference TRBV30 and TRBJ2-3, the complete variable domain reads SQTIHQWPATLVQPVGSPLSLECTVEGTSNPNLYWYRQAAGRGLQLLFYSVGIGQISSEVPQNLSASRPQDRQFILSSKKLLLSDSGFYLCAWGGGATQYFGPGTRLTVL.

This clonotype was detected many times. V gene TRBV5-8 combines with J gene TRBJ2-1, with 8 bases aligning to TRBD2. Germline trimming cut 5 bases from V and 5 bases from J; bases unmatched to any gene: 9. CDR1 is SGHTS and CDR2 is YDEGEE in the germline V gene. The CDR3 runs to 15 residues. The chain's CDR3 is CASSLPGLGNNEQFF. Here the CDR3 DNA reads TGTGCCAGCAGTCTACCGGGACTAGGGAACAATGAGCAGTTCTTC.

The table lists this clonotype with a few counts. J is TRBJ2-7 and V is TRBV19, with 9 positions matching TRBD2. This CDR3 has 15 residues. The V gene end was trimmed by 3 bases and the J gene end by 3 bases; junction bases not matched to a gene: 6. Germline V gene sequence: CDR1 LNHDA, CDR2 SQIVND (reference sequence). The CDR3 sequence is CASSMVAGEFYEQYF. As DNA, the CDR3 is TGTGCCAGTAGTATGGTAGCGGGAGAGTTCTACGAGCAGTACTTC.